Listed below are T cell receptor beta chains from one sample, sequenced in a study of blood T cell repertoires in COVID-19. This table comes from immunoSEQ multiplex PCR, and its TCRdb copy is limited to in-frame clones, with some not included. The data show some 120,000 clones, approximately 87% seen once. Input material: peripheral blood. These receptors came from a woman between 50 and 59 years old with acute or convalescent COVID-19. CDR3s include the opening cysteine and the closing phenylalanine or tryptophan. D genes are given only for firm matches. Not all rows give a size; the values are once, few, many and, for expanded clones, a class.

clone size: .; D gene: .; J gene: TRBJ1-1; V gene: TRBV11-3; CDR3 protein: CASSFSDTNTEAFF; CDR3 DNA: TGTGCCAGCAGCTTCTCAGACACGAACACTGAAGCTTTCTTT
clone size: .; D gene: TRBD2; J gene: TRBJ2-5; V gene: TRBV11-2; CDR3 protein: CASSPSGKTQYF; CDR3 DNA: TGTGCCAGCAGCCCAAGCGGGAAGACCCAGTACTTC
clone size: .; D gene: .; J gene: TRBJ1-1; V gene: TRBV19; CDR3 protein: CASASGTSITEAFF; CDR3 DNA: TGTGCCAGCGCCTCCGGGACATCGATAACTGAAGCTTTCTTT
clone size: .; D gene: .; J gene: TRBJ1-2; V gene: TRBV19; CDR3 protein: CASRMGGRGYTF; CDR3 DNA: TGTGCCTCTCGAATGGGAGGGCGGGGCTACACCTTC
clone size: .; D gene: TRBD1; J gene: TRBJ2-3; V gene: TRBV9; CDR3 protein: CASSVGQGSTDTQYF; CDR3 DNA: TGTGCCAGCAGCGTAGGACAGGGGAGCACAGATACGCAGTATTTT
clone size: .; D gene: TRBD1; J gene: TRBJ1-5; V gene: TRBV25-1; CDR3 protein: CASSPGTESYSNQPQHF; CDR3 DNA: TGTGCCAGCAGTCCCGGGACAGAGTCTTATAGCAATCAGCCCCAGCATTTT
clone size: .; D gene: TRBD1; J gene: TRBJ2-4; V gene: TRBV7-8; CDR3 protein: CASIEASTGTGPNIQYF; CDR3 DNA: TGTGCCAGCATTGAGGCGTCAACCGGGACAGGGCCAAACATTCAGTACTTC
clone size: .; D gene: TRBD2; J gene: TRBJ2-7; V gene: TRBV9; CDR3 protein: CASMGLAGSEQYF; CDR3 DNA: TGTGCCAGTATGGGACTAGCGGGATCCGAGCAGTACTTC
clone size: .; D gene: TRBD2; J gene: TRBJ2-3; V gene: TRBV5-5; CDR3 protein: CASSSPGLAGFRTDTQYF; CDR3 DNA: TGTGCCAGCAGTTCTCCGGGACTAGCGGGGTTCCGCACAGATACGCAGTATTTT
clone size: once; D gene: TRBD2; J gene: TRBJ2-7; V gene: TRBV3-1/TRBV3-2; CDR3 protein: CASSATSGRAEQYF; CDR3 DNA: TGTGCCAGCAGCGCGACTAGCGGGAGAGCCGAGCAGTACTTC
clone size: .; D gene: TRBD1; J gene: TRBJ1-4; V gene: TRBV30; CDR3 protein: CAWSPGQGNEKLFF; CDR3 DNA: TGTGCCTGGAGCCCGGGACAGGGGAATGAAAAACTGTTTTTT
clone size: once; D gene: .; J gene: TRBJ1-5; V gene: TRBV13; CDR3 protein: CASSLMRNQPQHF; CDR3 DNA: TGTGCCAGCAGCTTAATGAGAAATCAGCCCCAGCATTTT
clone size: .; D gene: .; J gene: TRBJ2-5; V gene: TRBV5-4; CDR3 protein: CASSLVGVQETQYF; CDR3 DNA: TGTGCCAGCAGCTTGGTCGGGGTCCAGGAGACCCAGTACTTC
clone size: .; D gene: .; J gene: TRBJ1-1; V gene: TRBV10-2; CDR3 protein: CASMGGLLAEAFF; CDR3 DNA: TGCGCCAGCATGGGGGGTCTCTTGGCTGAAGCTTTCTTT
clone size: .; D gene: TRBD1; J gene: TRBJ1-5; V gene: TRBV7-2; CDR3 protein: CASSLGTGDLPQHF; CDR3 DNA: TGTGCCAGCAGCCTTGGGACAGGGGACCTGCCCCAGCATTTT
clone size: .; D gene: .; J gene: TRBJ1-4; V gene: TRBV6-5; CDR3 protein: CASSYSIRVANEKLFF; CDR3 DNA: TGTGCCAGCAGTTACTCGATCCGGGTGGCTAATGAAAAACTGTTTTTT
clone size: .; D gene: .; J gene: TRBJ1-2; V gene: TRBV3-1/TRBV3-2; CDR3 protein: CASSQGWEGLNYGYTF; CDR3 DNA: TGTGCCAGCAGCCAAGGCTGGGAGGGACTAAACTATGGCTACACCTTC
clone size: .; D gene: TRBD1; J gene: TRBJ1-1; V gene: TRBV18; CDR3 protein: CASSPTEGARTEAFF; CDR3 DNA: TGTGCCAGCTCACCCACGGAGGGGGCGAGGACTGAAGCTTTCTTT
clone size: .; D gene: TRBD2; J gene: TRBJ2-1; V gene: TRBV29-1; CDR3 protein: CSVLRGLAGDNEQFF; CDR3 DNA: TGCAGCGTTTTGAGAGGGCTAGCGGGGGACAATGAGCAGTTCTTC
clone size: .; D gene: .; J gene: TRBJ1-3; V gene: TRBV3-1/TRBV3-2; CDR3 protein: CASSQGSGAGNTIYF; CDR3 DNA: TGTGCCAGCAGCCAAGGGTCAGGGGCAGGAAACACCATATATTTT
clone size: .; D gene: .; J gene: TRBJ1-2; V gene: TRBV7-8; CDR3 protein: CASSLTLDSNYYGYTF; CDR3 DNA: TGTGCCAGCAGCTTAACTCTGGACAGCAACTACTATGGCTACACCTTC
clone size: .; D gene: TRBD1; J gene: TRBJ1-1; V gene: TRBV11-2; CDR3 protein: CASSLDRAGGTEAFF; CDR3 DNA: TGTGCCAGCAGCTTAGATAGGGCAGGGGGTACTGAAGCTTTCTTT
clone size: .; D gene: .; J gene: TRBJ1-4; V gene: TRBV21-1; CDR3 protein: CVTQPALVRGLTNEKLFF; CDR3 DNA: TGTGTCACCCAACCGGCCCTCGTTCGAGGGCTAACTAATGAAAAACTGTTTTTT
clone size: .; D gene: TRBD1; J gene: TRBJ1-2; V gene: TRBV5-6; CDR3 protein: CASSLSGGYGYTF; CDR3 DNA: TGTGCCAGCAGCTTGTCAGGGGGCTATGGCTACACCTTC
clone size: .; D gene: .; J gene: TRBJ2-7; V gene: TRBV28; CDR3 protein: CASSHRGGGSYEQYF; CDR3 DNA: TGTGCCAGCAGTCACAGAGGGGGGGGCTCCTACGAGCAGTACTTC
clone size: .; D gene: TRBD1; J gene: TRBJ1-1; V gene: TRBV7-2; CDR3 protein: CASSWEGTGWTEAFF; CDR3 DNA: TGTGCCAGCAGCTGGGAAGGGACAGGGTGGACTGAAGCTTTCTTT
clone size: .; D gene: .; J gene: TRBJ1-2; V gene: TRBV30; CDR3 protein: CASSTGRVYTF; CDR3 DNA: TGTGCCTCCTCGACAGGAAGGGTCTACACCTTC
clone size: .; D gene: TRBD1; J gene: TRBJ2-4; V gene: TRBV2; CDR3 protein: CASSAGQGVKNIQYF; CDR3 DNA: TGTGCCAGCAGTGCCGGACAGGGGGTAAAAAACATTCAGTACTTC
clone size: few; D gene: TRBD2; J gene: TRBJ2-5; V gene: TRBV7-6; CDR3 protein: CASSLGRGGLETQYF; CDR3 DNA: TGTGCCAGCAGCTTAGGGCGGGGGGGGCTGGAGACCCAGTACTTC
clone size: .; D gene: .; J gene: TRBJ2-5; V gene: TRBV9; CDR3 protein: CASSVGDVETQYF; CDR3 DNA: TGTGCCAGCAGCGTAGGAGATGTGGAGACCCAGTACTTC
clone size: once; D gene: .; J gene: TRBJ1-6; V gene: TRBV6-5; CDR3 protein: CASSYLTTGPGSPLHF; CDR3 DNA: TGTGCCAGCAGTTACCTTACGACAGGACCAGGGTCACCCCTCCACTTT
clone size: .; D gene: TRBD2; J gene: TRBJ2-3; V gene: TRBV2; CDR3 protein: CASSMTSARTDTQYF; CDR3 DNA: TGTGCCAGCAGTATGACTAGCGCGCGCACAGATACGCAGTATTTT
clone size: .; D gene: .; J gene: TRBJ1-6; V gene: TRBV7-9; CDR3 protein: CASSLDGTFSYNSPLHF; CDR3 DNA: TGTGCCAGCAGCTTAGATGGGACTTTCTCCTATAATTCACCCCTCCACTTT
clone size: once; D gene: .; J gene: TRBJ1-2; V gene: TRBV6-2/TRBV6-3; CDR3 protein: CASSHPRAGAYGYTF; CDR3 DNA: TGTGCCAGCAGTCACCCCCGGGCAGGGGCCTATGGCTACACCTTC
clone size: few; D gene: .; J gene: TRBJ1-6; V gene: TRBV20-1; CDR3 protein: CSASRSNSPLHF; CDR3 DNA: TGCAGTGCTAGTAGGAGTAATTCACCCCTCCACTTT
clone size: few; D gene: .; J gene: TRBJ2-2; V gene: TRBV4-3; CDR3 protein: CASSQDLTVTGELFF; CDR3 DNA: TGCGCCAGCAGCCAAGATCTTACGGTCACCGGGGAGCTGTTTTTT
clone size: .; D gene: .; J gene: TRBJ2-5; V gene: TRBV5-1; CDR3 protein: CASRTPTGLETQYF; CDR3 DNA: TGCGCCAGCAGGACCCCGACAGGTTTAGAGACCCAGTACTTC
clone size: .; D gene: TRBD2; J gene: TRBJ2-7; V gene: TRBV7-2; CDR3 protein: CASSLWTSGTYEQYF; CDR3 DNA: TGTGCCAGCAGCTTGTGGACTAGCGGGACCTACGAGCAGTACTTC
clone size: .; D gene: .; J gene: TRBJ1-1; V gene: TRBV5-1; CDR3 protein: CASIDGMNTEAFF; CDR3 DNA: TGCGCCAGCATCGACGGGATGAACACTGAAGCTTTCTTT
clone size: .; D gene: .; J gene: TRBJ2-3; V gene: TRBV11-2; CDR3 protein: CASSLYAGSTDTQYF; CDR3 DNA: TGTGCCAGCAGCTTATACGCGGGAAGCACAGATACGCAGTATTTT
clone size: .; D gene: TRBD1; J gene: TRBJ2-7; V gene: TRBV7-9; CDR3 protein: CASSLLGQGIFYEQYF; CDR3 DNA: TGTGCCAGCAGCTTATTGGGACAGGGTATTTTTTACGAGCAGTACTTC
clone size: .; D gene: TRBD1; J gene: TRBJ1-2; V gene: TRBV19; CDR3 protein: CASSAGQNYGYTF; CDR3 DNA: TGTGCCAGTAGTGCGGGACAGAACTATGGCTACACCTTC
clone size: .; D gene: TRBD2; J gene: TRBJ2-1; V gene: TRBV5-4; CDR3 protein: CASSSGLGGYNEQFF; CDR3 DNA: TGTGCCAGCAGCTCTGGACTAGGCGGCTACAATGAGCAGTTCTTC
clone size: .; D gene: .; J gene: TRBJ2-1; V gene: TRBV21-1; CDR3 protein: CASITGGEFF; CDR3 DNA: TGTGCCAGCATAACAGGGGGAGAGTTCTTC
clone size: few; D gene: .; J gene: TRBJ2-3; V gene: TRBV5-8; CDR3 protein: CASSLDRGNTQYF; CDR3 DNA: TGTGCCAGCAGCTTGGATCGGGGGAATACGCAGTATTTT
clone size: few; D gene: .; J gene: TRBJ1-5; V gene: TRBV15; CDR3 protein: CATSRGRGFNQPQHF; CDR3 DNA: TGTGCCACCAGCAGAGGCCGGGGTTTCAATCAGCCCCAGCATTTT
clone size: .; D gene: .; J gene: TRBJ1-2; V gene: TRBV11-2; CDR3 protein: CASSQEGTKGLHF; CDR3 DNA: TGTGCCAGCAGCCAAGAAGGTACGAAGGGGCTCCACTTC
clone size: once; D gene: .; J gene: TRBJ1-1; V gene: TRBV30; CDR3 protein: CAWSVQGATEAFF; CDR3 DNA: TGTGCCTGGAGTGTACAAGGGGCGACTGAAGCTTTCTTT
clone size: .; D gene: .; J gene: TRBJ1-2; V gene: TRBV30; CDR3 protein: CAWSVTGLNYGYTF; CDR3 DNA: TGTGCCTGGAGTGTAACGGGACTTAACTATGGCTACACCTTC
clone size: .; D gene: .; J gene: TRBJ2-7; V gene: TRBV29-1; CDR3 protein: CSVRSRGHEQYF; CDR3 DNA: TGCAGCGTGAGGTCCAGGGGACACGAGCAGTACTTC
clone size: .; D gene: .; J gene: TRBJ2-2; V gene: TRBV27; CDR3 protein: CASSWASDTGELFF; CDR3 DNA: TGTGCCAGCAGCTGGGCTAGCGACACCGGGGAGCTGTTTTTT
clone size: once; D gene: TRBD1; J gene: TRBJ1-4; V gene: TRBV4-3; CDR3 protein: CASSQDRGQLTEKLFF; CDR3 DNA: TGCGCCAGCAGCCAAGATAGGGGACAGTTAACCGAAAAACTGTTTTTT
clone size: once; D gene: .; J gene: TRBJ2-7; V gene: TRBV7-2; CDR3 protein: CASSFRLGEQYF; CDR3 DNA: TGTGCCAGCAGCTTCCGACTCGGCGAGCAGTACTTC
clone size: .; D gene: TRBD2; J gene: TRBJ2-3; V gene: TRBV27; CDR3 protein: CASSLYPQLARVRSDTQYF; CDR3 DNA: TGTGCCAGCAGCCTTTACCCCCAACTAGCGAGAGTTAGATCAGATACGCAGTATTTT
clone size: .; D gene: TRBD1; J gene: TRBJ1-3; V gene: TRBV5-1; CDR3 protein: CASRRGQTGGNTIYF; CDR3 DNA: TGCGCCAGCCGTAGGGGACAGACAGGTGGAAACACCATATATTTT